These 9 T cell receptor beta chains share one sample of origin, sequenced in a study of cytomegalovirus exposure and HLA in healthy donors (dated by TCRdb to 2016 to 2017). Libraries were constructed by the immunoSEQ multiplex PCR assay. TCRdb's version of the immuneACCESS table is confined to in-frame rearrangements and falls short of the full clone set. An unresolved V gene accounts for under half of the shortfall where checked; the remainder is of unknown origin. A total of 140,000 to 150,000 clones appear in this sample, roughly 90% of them only once. The biggest ten clones account for 0.6% to 0.8% of the sample. Sequencing was carried out using PBMCs. Source of these receptors: a man aged 18 to 29 in good health and CMV-seronegative.

V is TRBV5-1 and J is TRBJ2-3, with D perhaps matching TRBD2 (6 bases). This CDR3 is 15 amino acids long. The germline V gene has CDR1 SGHRS and CDR2 YFSETQ. V gave up 4 bases and J gave up 2 bases, with 14 bases separating them. This chain's CDR3 is CASSLRGLYTDTQYF. The CDR3 nucleotides are TGCGCCAGCAGCCTAAGGGGACTTTACACAGATACGCAGTATTTT.

V usage is TRBV11-2 and J usage is TRBJ1-4; TRBD1 matches 8 bases. The CDR3 has 18 amino acids. Germline V CDR1 and CDR2: SGHAT, FQNNGV. V was pared by 5 bases and J by 0 bases, with 11 bases of the junction left unmatched. This chain's CDR3 is CASSRRDRSFATNEKLFF. The CDR3 DNA reads as TGTGCCAGCAGCCGAAGGGACAGGAGCTTTGCAACTAATGAAAAACTGTTTTTT.

This sequence joins TRBV30 and TRBJ1-5, with 7 bases fitting TRBD1. Germline loops: CDR1 GTSNPN, CDR2 SVGIG (reference sequence). This CDR3 spans 15 amino acids. V was clipped by 3 bases and J by 3 bases; unmatched bases: 8. CDR3 coding DNA: TGTGCCTGGAGCGAACAGGGGCAGAACAATCAGCCCCAGCATTTT. This sequence encodes CAWSEQGQNNQPQHF.

The CDR3 loop is CARTGLLAEYNEQFF. In DNA form, the CDR3 reads TGTGCCCGAACAGGGTTACTAGCGGAGTACAATGAGCAGTTCTTC. The chain uses TRBV30 and TRBJ2-1, with 8 bases fitting TRBD2. Germline V gene data show CDR1 as GTSNPN and CDR2 as SVGIG (reference sequence). The CDR3 totals 15 residues. V shed 8 bases and J 4 bases; nucleotides not matched to a gene: 13.

Worth noting for this clone: This sample includes further DNA sequences coding for the same CDR3. V usage is TRBV5-4 and J usage is TRBJ2-3; 12 positions match TRBD2. The V and J ends lost 3 bases and 3 bases, in that order; junction bases with no gene match: 2. This CDR3 comprises 15 residues. Germline V gives CDR1 SGHNT, CDR2 YYREEE (reference sequence). The CDR3 reads CASSSTSGSTDTQYF. The CDR3 nucleotides are TGTGCCAGCAGCTCGACTAGCGGGAGTACAGATACGCAGTATTTT.

This chain uses TRBV7-2 with TRBJ2-4; a weak D match, TRBD2 (5 bases). CDR1 is SGHTA and CDR2 is FQGNSA in the germline V gene. With 6 bases removed from V and 10 bases from J, the gap between germline ends came to 13 bases. The CDR3 runs 12 residues. The CDR3 DNA sequence: TGTGCCAGCAGTAGAGGGCCGGGGATTCAGTACTTC. Its translation: CASSRGPGIQYF.

V and J are TRBV7-9 and TRBJ2-1; TRBD2 is a possible D gene (5 bases). This CDR3 has 12 amino acids. V was trimmed by 2 bases and J by 7 bases, leaving 6 bases between them. The germline gives CDR1 SEHNR, CDR2 FQNEAQ (reference sequence). DNA of the CDR3: TGTGCCAGCAGCTTACGGGAAAATGAGCAGTTCTTC. Translating it yields CASSLRENEQFF.

This chain joins TRBV27 and TRBJ1-1; 7 nucleotides agree with TRBD1. V dropped 3 bases and J dropped 1; count of bases not matched to a gene: 2. CDR1 and CDR2 from the germline V gene are MNHEY and SMNVEV (reference sequence). The length of the CDR3 is 14 residues. CDR3 loop: CASSFPGGNTEAFF. The DNA of the CDR3 is TGTGCCAGCAGTTTCCCAGGGGGGAACACTGAAGCTTTCTTT.

The rearrangement links TRBV6-6 to TRBJ2-1, with 8 bases fitting TRBD2. The CDR3 is 14 amino acids. The germline CDR1 and CDR2 sequences are MNHNY and SVGAGI (reference sequence). J gave up 10 bases and V 0 bases, and 5 bases lay outside the gene matches. As DNA, the CDR3 is TGTGCCAGCAGTTACTCCGGGGGGGACCAGGAGCAGTTCTTC. This gives the protein CASSYSGGDQEQFF.